This T cell receptor beta chain came from a study of blood T cells in healthy people across ages. Unmatched junction bases numbered 12, after V lost 1 base and J lost 4 bases. CDR1 LGHNA and CDR2 YNFKEQ come from the germline V gene. The CDR3 totals 17 residues. Then a second PCR, running about 6 to 12 cycles, was carried out with a sample-barcoded 5' primer and a J-beta primer mix. TCRdb re-called the 5' RACE reads with MiXCR, one entry per CDR3 protein. The sample holds 2 million or so distinct CDR3 sequences, less than 50% seen once. The table lists this clonotype with a few counts. The rearrangement links TRBV4-2 to TRBJ2-7; TRBD1 aligns across 8 bases. The sequenced sample was blood. The source of this sequence is a woman aged 40 to 55 in good health. The CDR3 DNA is TGTGCCAGCAGCCAAGCTCAAGTCGGACAGGGCTTATACGAGCAGTACTTC. This sequence encodes CASSQAQVGQGLYEQYF.